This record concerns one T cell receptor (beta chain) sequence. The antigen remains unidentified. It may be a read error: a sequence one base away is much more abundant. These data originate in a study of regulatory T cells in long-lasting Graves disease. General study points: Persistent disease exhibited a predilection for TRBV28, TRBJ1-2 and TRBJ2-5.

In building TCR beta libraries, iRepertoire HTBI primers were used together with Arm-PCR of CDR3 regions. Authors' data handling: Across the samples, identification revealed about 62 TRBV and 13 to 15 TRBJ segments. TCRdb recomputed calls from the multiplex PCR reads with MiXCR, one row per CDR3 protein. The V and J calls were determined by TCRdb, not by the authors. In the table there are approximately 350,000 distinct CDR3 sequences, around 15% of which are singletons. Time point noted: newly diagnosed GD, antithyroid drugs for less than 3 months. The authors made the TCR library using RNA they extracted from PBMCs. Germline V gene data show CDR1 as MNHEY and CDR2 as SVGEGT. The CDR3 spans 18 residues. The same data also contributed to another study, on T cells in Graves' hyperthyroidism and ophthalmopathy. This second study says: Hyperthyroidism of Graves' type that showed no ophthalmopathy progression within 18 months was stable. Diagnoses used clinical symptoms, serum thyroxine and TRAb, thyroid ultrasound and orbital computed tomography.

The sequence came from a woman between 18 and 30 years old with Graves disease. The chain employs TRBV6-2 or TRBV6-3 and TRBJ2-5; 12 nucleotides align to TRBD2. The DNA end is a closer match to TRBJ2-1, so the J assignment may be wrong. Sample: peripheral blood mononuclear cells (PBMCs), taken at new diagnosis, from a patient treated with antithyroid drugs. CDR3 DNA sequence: TGTGCCAGCAGTTCGAGGCTAGCGGGAGGGCCCCGGGGGAATGAGCAGTTCTTC. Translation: CASSSRLAGGPRGNEQFF.